The entry that follows covers one TCR beta chain sequence. Germline V CDR1 and CDR2: SNHLY, FYNNEI. Trimming took 7 bases from V and 4 from J; bases not matched to a gene: 7. This CDR3 has 14 residues. The record originates from a study of blood T cell repertoires in COVID-19. For the study at large: Some COVID-19 samples were acute and others convalescent; all came from the United States, Italy and Spain.

Study processing details: Amplifying reference gene primers gave estimates of nucleated cell counts. Clones were sequenced by immunoSEQ multiplex PCR, and TCRdb holds only the in-frame ones, with some missing. Clone size and V and J calls were adopted from that table, with D and trimming inferred from the DNA. The data hold roughly 450,000 clones, with around 90% observed a single time. The gene calls are TRBV2 and TRBJ2-7; TRBD1 agrees at 10 bases. The receptor's source is a man aged 18-30 years who had recovered from COVID-19. What was sequenced was PBMCs or T cells enriched from blood (not recorded which). The chain's CDR3 is CASTAGTGDYEQYF. In nucleotides, the CDR3 is TGTGCCAGCACGGCCGGGACAGGGGATTACGAGCAGTACTTC.